The 14 T cell receptor beta chains listed next were all sequenced from one sample in a study of T cells of healthy individuals. TCRdb reanalysed the 5' RACE reads using MiXCR and keeps one entry per CDR3 protein. The table has around 90,000 distinct CDR3 sequences, approximately 4.8% seen once. These receptor sequences come from a female donor in good health.

As for this clonotype: A much larger clone differs from this one at a single base, so this may be a read error. The genes are TRBV27 and TRBJ2-4; no firm D call. Germline assignment: CDR1 MNHEY and CDR2 SMNVEV (reference sequence). V shed 5 bases and J shed 8 bases, with 13 bases lying between them. CDR3 length equals 13 residues. The CDR3 is CASSATRQDIQYF. CDR3 sequence (DNA): TGTGCCAGCAGTGCGACTCGACAAGACATTCAGTACTTC.

This clonotype was seen repeatedly, ten times or more. The chain recombines TRBV4-3 with TRBJ2-7; D not certain. With 0 bases removed from V and 1 base from J, the gap between germline ends came to 4 bases. Germline CDR1 reads LGHNA; CDR2 reads YSLEER. The CDR3 spans 13 residues. CDR3 sequence (DNA): TGCGCCAGCAGCCAAGACTGGTCCTACGAGCAGTACTTC. This codes for CASSQDWSYEQYF.

This clonotype appeared many times. This chain links TRBV3-1 with TRBJ2-1; TRBD1 might be the D (6 bases). There are 14 residues in the CDR3. The germline V gene has CDR1 LGHDT and CDR2 YNNKEL (reference sequence). Trimming stripped 7 bases from V and 3 bases from J, with 13 bases between. The CDR3 protein is CASTYGQSYNEQFF. CDR3 coding DNA: TGTGCCAGCACCTACGGACAGAGCTACAATGAGCAGTTCTTC.

This clonotype was seen a few times. The rearrangement uses TRBV4-3 and TRBJ2-1; 7 nucleotides align to TRBD2. The ends lost 0 bases at V and 0 bases at J; junction bases unmatched: 5. The CDR3 covers 17 residues. Germline-derived CDR1 and CDR2 are LGHNA and YSLEER. DNA of the CDR3: TGCGCCAGCAGCCAAGACCTAGCGGAGATCTCCTACAATGAGCAGTTCTTC. This sequence encodes CASSQDLAEISYNEQFF.

In this sample, this clonotype turned up many times. V usage is TRBV14 and J usage is TRBJ2-1; D is unresolved. Trimming took 2 bases from V and 10 from J, leaving 9 bases between them. Germline V lookup: CDR1 SGHDN, CDR2 FVKESK. The CDR3 contains 12 residues. CDR3 sequence reads: CASSQFGEEQFF. CDR3 coding DNA: TGTGCCAGCAGCCAATTTGGTGAAGAGCAGTTCTTC.

The CDR3 nucleotides read TGCGCCAGCAGCCCCACTAGCGGGGTGTCCTACAATGAGCAGTTCTTC. It codes for CASSPTSGVSYNEQFF. This sequence joins TRBV4-1 and TRBJ2-1; 10 positions match TRBD2. V trimming: 4 bases; J trimming: 1 base; junction bases outside the gene matches: 4. The CDR3 extends over 16 amino acids. CDR1 is MGHRA and CDR2 is YSYEKL in the germline V gene.

CDR3 in amino acids: CAWSVQQVGSGNTIYF. The DNA for the CDR3 is TGTGCCTGGAGTGTCCAGCAGGTTGGCTCTGGAAACACCATATATTTT. The gene calls are TRBV30 and TRBJ1-3, with no clear D. Germline V gene sequence: CDR1 GTSNPN, CDR2 SVGIG (reference sequence). The CDR3 length is 16 residues. Trimming stripped 0 bases from V and 0 bases from J, with 12 bases between.

This clonotype has at least ten counts. J is TRBJ2-7 and V is TRBV2; 9 bases line up with TRBD2. This CDR3 is built from 11 residues. Trimming took 10 bases from V and 13 from J; bases not matched to a gene: 11. The germline gives CDR1 SNHLY, CDR2 FYNNEI. CDR3: CAIDIAGETYF. The CDR3 DNA follows: TGTGCCATCGACATAGCGGGAGAAACCTACTTC.

This clonotype was found many times. The rearrangement uses TRBV7-6 and TRBJ2-1; D not certain. V was shortened by 5 bases and J by 0 bases, with 23 bases between the two germline ends. This CDR3 is built from 19 residues. Germline V gene sequence: CDR1 SGHVS, CDR2 FNYEAQ. CDR3 coding DNA: TGTGCCAGCAGCCCCTCGGTATCGTGGGCTTACGACTCCTACAATGAGCAGTTCTTC. It translates to CASSPSVSWAYDSYNEQFF.

This chain links TRBV27 with TRBJ1-1; a weak D match, TRBD1 (5 bases). Germline V gene sequence: CDR1 MNHEY, CDR2 SMNVEV (reference sequence). This CDR3 contains 14 residues. Trimming shortened V by 6 bases and J by 4 bases, and 15 bases separated the two germline ends. CDR3 residues: CASRRGAGVTEAFF. The CDR3 nucleotides are TGTGCCAGCAGACGAGGGGCGGGGGTCACTGAAGCTTTCTTT.

This clonotype was detected ten times or more. The V gene is TRBV30, the J gene TRBJ2-2; D remains ambiguous. Germline V lookup: CDR1 GTSNPN, CDR2 SVGIG (reference sequence). Trimming cost V 1 base and J 6 bases, with 3 bases left between them. This CDR3 region has 11 residues. This CDR3 is CAWSGPGELFF. The CDR3 coding sequence is TGTGCCTGGAGTGGTCCCGGGGAGCTGTTTTTT.

The table lists this clonotype with many counts. The V and J genes are TRBV30 and TRBJ2-1, with a possible D match to TRBD2 (6 bases). This CDR3 spans 15 amino acids. V was cut by 0 bases and J by 2 bases, with 11 bases left in between. Germline CDR1 and CDR2: GTSNPN and SVGIG (reference sequence). The CDR3 DNA reads TGTGCCTGGAGTGTAGGTAGCGGCCCCTACAATGAGCAGTTCTTC. This codes for CAWSVGSGPYNEQFF. The full variable domain, completed using reference TRBV30 and TRBJ2-1, is SQTIHQWPATLVQPVGSPLSLECTVEGTSNPNLYWYRQAAGRGLQLLFYSVGIGQISSEVPQNLSASRPQDRQFILSSKKLLLSDSGFYLCAWSVGSGPYNEQFFGPGTRLTVL.

This clonotype was counted at least ten times. This sequence joins TRBV6-4 and TRBJ2-3; TRBD2 is a possible D gene (6 bases). The CDR3 runs to 14 residues. Germline values: CDR1 MRHNA, CDR2 SNTAGT. V was shortened by 6 bases and J by 4 bases, with 14 bases between the two germline ends. The CDR3 sequence is CASSRTAGPDTQYF. CDR3 sequence (DNA): TGTGCCAGCAGCAGGACGGCGGGGCCAGATACGCAGTATTTT.

The sample holds many counts of this clonotype. The chain recombines TRBV20-1 with TRBJ2-7; 14 bases map to TRBD2. The V gene end was trimmed by 1 base and the J gene end by 6 bases; junction bases not matched to a gene: 8. This CDR3 comprises 16 residues. Germline V gene sequence: CDR1 DFQATT, CDR2 SNEGSKA (reference sequence). The CDR3 region has the DNA TGCAGTGCTAGAGCTCAGGGACTAGCGGGAGTAAGCGAGCAGTACTTC. It is translated as CSARAQGLAGVSEQYF.